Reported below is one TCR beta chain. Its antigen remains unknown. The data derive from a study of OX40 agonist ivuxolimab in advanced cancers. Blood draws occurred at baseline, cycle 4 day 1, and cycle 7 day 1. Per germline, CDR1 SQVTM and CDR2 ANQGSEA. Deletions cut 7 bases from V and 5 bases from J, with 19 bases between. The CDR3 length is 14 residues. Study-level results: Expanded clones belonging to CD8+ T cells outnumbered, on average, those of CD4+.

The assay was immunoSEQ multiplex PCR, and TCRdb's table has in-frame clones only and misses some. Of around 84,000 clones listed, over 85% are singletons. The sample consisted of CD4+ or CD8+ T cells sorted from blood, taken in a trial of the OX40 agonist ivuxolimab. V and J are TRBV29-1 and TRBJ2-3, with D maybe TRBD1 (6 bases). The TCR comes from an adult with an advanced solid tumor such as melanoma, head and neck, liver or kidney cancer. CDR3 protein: CSADRGGDKDTQYF. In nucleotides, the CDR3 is TGCAGCGCAGACCGAGGGGGTGACAAAGATACGCAGTATTTT.